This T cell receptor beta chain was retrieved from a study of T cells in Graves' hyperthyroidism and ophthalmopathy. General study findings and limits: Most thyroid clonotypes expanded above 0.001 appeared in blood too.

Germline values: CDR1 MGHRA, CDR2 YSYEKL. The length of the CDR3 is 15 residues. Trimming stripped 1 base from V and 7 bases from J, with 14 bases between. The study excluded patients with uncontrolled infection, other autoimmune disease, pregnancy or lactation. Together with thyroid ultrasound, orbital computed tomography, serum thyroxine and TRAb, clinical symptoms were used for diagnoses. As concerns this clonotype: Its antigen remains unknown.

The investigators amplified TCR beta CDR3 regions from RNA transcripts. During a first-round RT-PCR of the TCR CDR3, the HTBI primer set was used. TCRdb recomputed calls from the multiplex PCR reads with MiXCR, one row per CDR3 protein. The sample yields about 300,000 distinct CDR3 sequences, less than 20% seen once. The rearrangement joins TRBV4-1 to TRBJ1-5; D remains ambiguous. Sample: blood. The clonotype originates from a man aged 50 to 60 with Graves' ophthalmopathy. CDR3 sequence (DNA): TGCGCCAGCAGCCAAGGGCTCTCAACGGGGCAGCCCCAGCATTTT. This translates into CASSQGLSTGQPQHF.